This T cell receptor (beta chain) was sequenced in a study of tumor-infiltrating lymphocytes in primary liver carcinoma. This CDR3 contains 14 residues. V lost 7 bases, J lost 3 bases, and 16 bases lay in between. A word on this clonotype: This may stem from a read error, because a much larger clone lies one nucleotide away.

They got blood RNA out of unsorted whole blood and also pulled out germline DNA. A constant-region primer primed TCR beta cDNA synthesis from roughly 510 ng of total RNA. The TCR beta library was amplified through three nested multiplex PCR rounds in a modified ARM-PCR procedure. Forward primers for TRBV1-TRBV30 and a C-beta reverse primer served the first two PCR rounds, at roughly 10 cycles each. TCRdb re-called the multiplex PCR reads with MiXCR, one entry per CDR3 protein. The data contain about 320,000 distinct CDR3 sequences, 60% to 80% of them singletons. The sample was peripheral blood. This clonotype was obtained from a man aged 40-55 years with primary liver carcinoma and hepatitis B virus infection. The chain uses TRBV12-3 or TRBV12-4 and TRBJ2-7; D is perhaps TRBD1 (5 bases). The CDR3 bases are TGTGCCAGCACCTTATGGACATCTGTCTACGAGCAGTACTTC. This encodes CASTLWTSVYEQYF.